This T cell receptor (beta chain) emerged from a study of PD-1 blockade in classical Hodgkin lymphoma. Broader study findings: Patients starting nivolumab less than 1 year after ASCT had lower diversity and were excluded from later analyses. Complete responders had baseline diversity similar to newly diagnosed patients. At C4D1, TCR diversity had climbed significantly for CD4+ cells, though not for CD8+ cells.

The CDR3 has 13 residues. V was pared by 4 bases and J by 4 bases, with 10 bases between. CDR1 is MNHEY, CDR2 SMNVEV, per germline (reference sequence). Repertoires were generated with immunoSEQ multiplex PCR, while TCRdb's copy carries only in-frame clones and drops some. The table shows more than 90,000 clones, with 80% to 90% occurring only once. The patients all showed relapse after autologous stem cell transplantation, while their brentuximab vedotin exposure varied. The patients, who had relapsed/refractory classical Hodgkin lymphoma, achieved best responses of complete response, partial response or progressive disease. Regarding this clone: Its antigen is unidentified.

The chain joins TRBV27 to TRBJ1-2; D is ambiguous. The TCR sequence derives from a human donor with classical Hodgkin lymphoma. The starting material was peripheral blood mononuclear cells (PBMCs), obtained before the second cycle of nivolumab. The DNA for the CDR3 is TGTGCCAGCAGTTCCACCCACAGCTATGGCTACACCTTC. It specifies CASSSTHSYGYTF.